One sample yielded the 19 T cell receptor beta chains listed below, sequenced in a study of blood T cell repertoires in COVID-19. Using immunoSEQ multiplex PCR, the repertoire was profiled, and TCRdb retains in-frame clones only, with some absent. Among 300,000 or so clones listed, 85% were seen once. The sample was peripheral blood. Every receptor here comes from a woman aged 45-65 years with active or convalescent COVID-19.

The rearrangement links TRBV7-9 to TRBJ2-2; 10 bases match TRBD2. CDR1 is SEHNR and CDR2 is FQNEAQ in the germline V gene (reference sequence). This CDR3 has 18 residues. With V trimmed by 5 bases and J by 4 bases, 13 bases remained unmatched. The CDR3: CASSPRASGSRGTGELFF. In nucleotides, the CDR3 is TGTGCCAGCAGCCCTCGCGCTAGCGGGAGTAGGGGCACCGGGGAGCTGTTTTTT.

The chain couples TRBV5-1 to TRBJ1-3, with D tentatively TRBD1 (6 bases). Per the germline V gene, CDR1 is SGHRS and CDR2 is YFSETQ. The CDR3 runs to 14 residues. V gave up 2 bases and J gave up 2 bases, with 8 bases separating them. The DNA for the CDR3 is TGCGCCAGCAGCTTAGGGGGTACTGGAAACACCATATATTTT. Translation: CASSLGGTGNTIYF.

The chain's CDR3 is CASSISPGLSGNTIYF. In DNA, the CDR3 is TGTGCCAGTAGTATCTCCCCAGGCCTATCTGGAAACACCATATATTTT. The chain links TRBV19 to TRBJ1-3; unclear D gene. The CDR3 contains 16 residues. Germline V gene data show CDR1 as LNHDA and CDR2 as SQIVND (reference sequence). V lost 3 bases and J 1 base, leaving 13 bases between the germline ends.

The chain uses TRBV7-2 and TRBJ2-1; TRBD2 agrees at 11 bases. The CDR3 consists of 16 residues. The V gene's germline CDR1 is SGHTA and CDR2 FQGNSA. V trimming: 1 base; J trimming: 7 bases; junction bases outside the gene matches: 6. The CDR3 loop is CASSLVGTSGINEQFF. For the CDR3, the DNA is TGTGCCAGCAGCTTAGTTGGGACTAGCGGTATAAATGAGCAGTTCTTC.

This clone turned up a few times. V is TRBV6-4 and J is TRBJ1-2, with TRBD1 matching 7 bases. Germline V CDR1 and CDR2: MRHNA, SNTAGT. The CDR3 is made up of 16 amino acids. V was clipped by 2 bases and J by 3 bases; unmatched bases: 9. The CDR3 protein is CASSDVAGGLDYGYTF. The CDR3 bases are TGTGCCAGCAGTGACGTGGCAGGGGGGTTGGACTATGGCTACACCTTC.

The chain recombines TRBV9 with TRBJ2-1, with 9 bases lining up with TRBD2. The V segment lost 0 bases and the J segment 7 bases; nucleotides outside the gene matches: 14. The CDR3 loop spans 18 amino acids. CDR1 is SGDLS, CDR2 YYNGEE, per germline. The CDR3 is CASSVVPGGRGWGNEQFF. The CDR3, as DNA: TGTGCCAGCAGCGTAGTCCCTGGCGGGAGGGGGTGGGGAAATGAGCAGTTCTTC.

The V gene is TRBV19, the J gene TRBJ1-5; D gene uncertain. The CDR3 length is 13 residues. The germline gives CDR1 LNHDA, CDR2 SQIVND (reference sequence). Trimming stripped 1 base from V and 6 bases from J, with 7 bases between. The CDR3 DNA reads TGTGCCAGTAGTATAGGGCGAGGTCAGCCCCAGCATTTT. It specifies CASSIGRGQPQHF.

The table lists this clone with a few counts. This sequence joins TRBV19 and TRBJ2-3; 7 nucleotides match TRBD2. Trimming cost V 3 bases and J 5 bases; bases outside gene matches: 5. CDR3 size: 14 residues. CDR1 LNHDA and CDR2 SQIVND come from the germline V gene (reference sequence). The CDR3 DNA reads TGTGCCAGTAGTATGGCGGGAGCGGTAGATACGCAGTATTTT. It yields the protein CASSMAGAVDTQYF.

This clone came up a few times. The chain has TRBV3-1 (or the pseudogene TRBV3-2) and TRBJ2-3, with TRBD2 identical over 9 bases. The CDR3 is 15 residues long. V trimming: 1 base; J trimming: 10 bases; junction bases outside the gene matches: 9. Germline V gene data show CDR1 as LGHDT and CDR2 as YNNKEL (reference sequence). The CDR3 protein is CASSQGLAGTGSQYF. In DNA, the CDR3 is TGTGCCAGCAGCCAAGGGCTAGCGGGAACGGGGTCGCAGTATTTT.

The rearrangement uses TRBV21-1 and TRBJ1-2. TRBV21-1 is designated a pseudogene. The CDR3 consists of 15 residues. The CDR3 sequence is CASSPREQQGGGYTF. CDR3 DNA sequence: TGTGCCAGCAGCCCCCGGGAACAGCAAGGAGGAGGCTACACCTTC.

J is TRBJ1-1 and V is TRBV28; the match to TRBD1 covers 7 bases. CDR3 length equals 12 residues. The ends lost 5 bases at V and 6 bases at J; junction bases unmatched: 3. CDR1 is MDHEN, CDR2 SYDVKM, per germline. In DNA, the CDR3 is TGTGCCAGCAGTGAGGGGGCCGCTGAAGCTTTCTTT. Translating gives CASSEGAAEAFF.

The chain recombines TRBV6-2 or TRBV6-3 with TRBJ2-1; 13 bases match TRBD2. V lost 0 bases to trimming and J lost 7 bases; unmatched junction nucleotides: 3. Germline V gene sequence: CDR1 MNHEY, CDR2 SVGEGT. CDR3 size: 16 residues. CDR3 DNA sequence: TGTGCCAGCAGTTACTCACTAGCGGGAGGGCTTAATGAGCAGTTCTTC. Its translation is CASSYSLAGGLNEQFF.

The rearrangement uses TRBV5-1 and TRBJ2-1; 13 positions match TRBD2. The CDR3 loop spans 18 amino acids. V lost 2 bases to trimming and J lost 10 bases; unmatched junction nucleotides: 15. Germline V gene sequence: CDR1 SGHRS, CDR2 YFSETQ. This CDR3 is CASSLSASRLAGGAEQFF. In nucleotides, the CDR3 is TGCGCCAGCAGCTTATCAGCAAGTCGACTAGCGGGAGGCGCCGAGCAGTTCTTC.

The chain carries TRBV2 and TRBJ2-1; 7 bases align to TRBD2. The CDR3 runs to 15 residues. V shed 4 bases and J 4 bases; nucleotides not matched to a gene: 7. From germline, CDR1 is SNHLY and CDR2 FYNNEI. The CDR3 DNA reads as TGTGCCAGCAGTGGGACCGGACTAGGTTACAATGAGCAGTTCTTC. Translated, it gives CASSGTGLGYNEQFF.

The chain couples TRBV7-9 to TRBJ1-2; 9 positions agree with TRBD1. The CDR3 has 17 amino acids. With 1 base clipped from V and 7 bases from J, the junction kept 13 bases outside the gene matches. The germline CDR1 and CDR2 sequences are SEHNR and FQNEAQ (reference sequence). The CDR3 DNA reads TGTGCCAGCAGCTTAGGTCTTAGCTTACAGGGGGCAACTGGCTACACCTTC. Translation gives CASSLGLSLQGATGYTF.

The gene calls are TRBV3-1 (or the pseudogene TRBV3-2) and TRBJ2-5, with 10 bases that match TRBD2. CDR1 LGHDT and CDR2 YNNKEL come from the germline V gene (reference sequence). CDR3 size: 15 residues. J gave up 7 bases and V 4 bases, and 9 bases lay outside the gene matches. The CDR3 protein is CASSPRVAGGATQYF. CDR3 sequence (DNA): TGTGCCAGCAGCCCCCGAGTAGCGGGAGGAGCGACCCAGTACTTC.

This chain links TRBV6-5 with TRBJ1-1; TRBD1 matches at 9 bases. J gave up 5 bases and V 6 bases, and 7 bases lay outside the gene matches. The CDR3 sequence is 14 residues long. The germline gives CDR1 MNHEY, CDR2 SVGAGI. CDR3 DNA sequence: TGTGCCAGCAGAGCGGGACAGGGTGCTACTGAAGCTTTCTTT. This codes for CASRAGQGATEAFF.

The chain couples TRBV18 to TRBJ1-1, with D possibly matching TRBD1 (5 bases). The CDR3 length is 12 residues. CDR1 is KGHSH and CDR2 is LQKENI in the germline V gene. Trimming pared 4 bases from V and 5 bases from J, leaving 8 bases between. CDR3 amino acids: CASSLRGTEAFF. The CDR3 DNA reads as TGTGCCAGCTCACTTCGGGGGACTGAAGCTTTCTTT.

The chain carries TRBV6-6 and TRBJ2-7; either TRBD1 or TRBD2 may fit D (5 bases each). The ends were cut back, 6 bases at V and 3 bases at J, with 12 bases in the middle. The CDR3 is 13 residues long. The germline gives CDR1 MNHNY, CDR2 SVGAGI (reference sequence). CDR3: CASSRQRNYEQYF. The CDR3, as DNA: TGTGCCAGCAGCCGACAGCGGAACTACGAGCAGTACTTC.